Given below is one T cell receptor beta chain in context. This clone has just one count. The antigen this receptor binds is unknown. Nothing much larger sits one base from this clone, and base qualities are not available. The CDR3 regions of human TCRbeta chains were analyzed by immunosequencing. Turning to the authors' computational methods: TCRs in the repertoires were compared against a reference library of SARS-CoV-2-specific TCRs that had been generated with the MIRA antigen-specificity platform. Breadth was defined as the fraction of unique TCRs that were SARS-CoV-2-associated. Depth was defined as the fraction of total T cells that were SARS-CoV-2-associated. Using the MIRA data, each spike-specific TCR was mapped to the spike region that the TCR reacts to and placed in a CD4 or CD8 class. Log10-transformed breadth and depth values were compared by one-way ANOVA with Sidak's multiple comparisons tests. The table was pulled from immuneACCESS by TCRdb, which kept in-frame rearrangements only. Such tables lose some clones; where checked, under half of the loss comes from unresolved V genes, and the rest has no known cause. V, J and clone size reflect that table, while D and trimming were determined from the DNA. Across this sample there are about 120,000 clones, with roughly nine tenths seen only once. In total, the top ten clones hold roughly 5% of the sample.

This sample stems from a study of T cell responses to AZD1222 COVID-19 vaccine (dated by TCRdb to about 2021). Regarding the research as a whole: AZD1222 recipients whose second dose came at about 4 weeks and those whose second dose came at about 12 weeks were combined into one group, since spike-specific TCR depth and breadth did not differ between the two schedules. A total of 230 to 250 trial participants underwent TCR sequencing, of whom 200 to 220 received two doses of AZD1222 and about 26 received two doses of the MenACWY control vaccine. Trial participants were enrolled into age subgroups of 18-55, 56-69 and 70-plus years, which contained around 150, 28 and 57 TCR-sequenced participants, respectively.

Per the publication, the time point label means: baseline before first vaccination. The vaccinee samples were drawn from two UK trials, COV001 and COV002, one of which was a single-blind randomized controlled phase 2/3 trial testing AZD1222 (ChAdOx1 nCoV-19) in healthy adults. Trial participant PBMC samples were collected at day 0 and day 28 after the second dose for TCRbeta chain sequencing. Paper-wide results and their limitations: The 56-69-year group was small, and its depth increase did not reach significance, likely because of low power. Conclusions about previously exposed vaccinees are limited because only six or seven AZD1222 recipients were SARS-CoV-2 seropositive at baseline. Nearly half of unique spike-specific TCRs reportedly recognized epitopes outside regions mutated in the B.1.351 and B.1.1.7 variants. After two AZD1222 doses, both the breadth and the depth of spike-specific TCRs were significantly higher than at day 0 and than in MenACWY recipients. CD4 TCRs associated with the vaccine covered the entire spike protein, and the dominant responses were in regions 160-218 and 743-854. Because no samples from the day 14 peak response were available, repertoires could be characterized only after the peak T cell response. Participants were mostly white British, with more females than males. The authors suggested clonal diversity may have been underestimated.

Measured from the cysteine to the phenylalanine, the CDR3 is 17 residues long. Only CDR3 DNA remains: 51 bases, in frame from the first base. From a lookup of the germline V gene (reference sequence), CDR1 and CDR2 are MNHEY and SMNVEV. V is cut by 5 bases and J by 7 bases, and the space between the germline ends is 24 bases. The source of this sequence is an adult in good health. This chain joins TRBV27 to TRBJ2-1; there is no confident call for the D gene. This sample comprised peripheral blood, obtained on day 0 of AZD1222 vaccination. The CDR3: CASSPTHGPEAINEQFF. The DNA sequence is TGTGCCAGCAGTCCAACCCACGGACCAGAGGCTATAAATGAGCAGTTCTTC.